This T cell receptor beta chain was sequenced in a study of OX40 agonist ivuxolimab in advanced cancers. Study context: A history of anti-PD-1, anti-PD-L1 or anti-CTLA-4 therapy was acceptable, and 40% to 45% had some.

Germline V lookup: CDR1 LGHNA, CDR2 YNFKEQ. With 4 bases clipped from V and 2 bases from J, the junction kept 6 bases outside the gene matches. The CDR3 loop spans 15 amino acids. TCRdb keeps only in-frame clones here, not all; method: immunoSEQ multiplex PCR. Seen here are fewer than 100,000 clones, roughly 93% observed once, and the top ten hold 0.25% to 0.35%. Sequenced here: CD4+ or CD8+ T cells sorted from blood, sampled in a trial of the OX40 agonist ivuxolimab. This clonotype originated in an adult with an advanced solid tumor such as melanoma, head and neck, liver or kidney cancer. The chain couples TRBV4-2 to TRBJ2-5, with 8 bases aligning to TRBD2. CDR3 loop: CASSRTLAEQETQYF. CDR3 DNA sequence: TGTGCCAGCAGCCGGACACTAGCGGAGCAAGAGACCCAGTACTTC.